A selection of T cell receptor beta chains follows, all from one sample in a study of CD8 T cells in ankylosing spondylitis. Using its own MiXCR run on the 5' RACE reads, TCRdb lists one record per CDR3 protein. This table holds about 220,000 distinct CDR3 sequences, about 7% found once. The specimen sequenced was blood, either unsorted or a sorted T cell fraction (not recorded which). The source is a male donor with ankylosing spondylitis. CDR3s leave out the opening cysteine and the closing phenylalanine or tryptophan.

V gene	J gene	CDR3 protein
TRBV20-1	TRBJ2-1	SARTHSRTQNFPYNEQF
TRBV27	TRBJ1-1	ASSFGTGSNAEAF
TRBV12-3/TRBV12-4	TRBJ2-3	ASGGTSGISTQY
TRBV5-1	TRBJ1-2	ASSYRDSYGYT
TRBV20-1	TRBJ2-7	VALSGANYEQY
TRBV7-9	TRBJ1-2	ASSPGTGTGDGYT
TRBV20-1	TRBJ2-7	SAGRQSEY
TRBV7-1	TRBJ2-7	ASSEQTYEQY
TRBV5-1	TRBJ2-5	ASSLGTAHQETQY
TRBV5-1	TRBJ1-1	ASSLDKTGRAEAF
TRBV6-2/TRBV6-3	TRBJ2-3	ASSLTRSTDTQY
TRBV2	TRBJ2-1	ASSEATLLAGVNNEQF
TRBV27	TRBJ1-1	ASSLSYGKTEAF
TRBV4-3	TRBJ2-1	ASKAGLAHYNEQF
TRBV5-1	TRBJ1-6	ASSTWAGTRKIGSPLH
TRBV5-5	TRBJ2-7	ASSLGLAEQY
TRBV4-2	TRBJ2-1	ASSRGLAGGPNNEQF
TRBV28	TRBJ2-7	ASSFEQGANEQY
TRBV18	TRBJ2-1	ASSPPLLADNEQF
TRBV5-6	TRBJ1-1	ASSVNMNTEAF
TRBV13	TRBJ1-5	ASSLGGRANQPQH
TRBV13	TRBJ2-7	ASSGGFDYEQY
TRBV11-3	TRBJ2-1	ASSSLTSGGAPRV
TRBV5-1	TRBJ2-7	ASSLDPSDSYEQY
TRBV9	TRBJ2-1	ASSVRGASYNEQF
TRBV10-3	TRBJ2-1	AISGPSGPSSYNEQF
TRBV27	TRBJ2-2	ASSLGIGELF
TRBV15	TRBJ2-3	ATSIGTGGTDTQY
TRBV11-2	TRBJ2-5	ASSFEWGLAGKETQY
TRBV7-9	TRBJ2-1	ASSLGSRGGQNEQF
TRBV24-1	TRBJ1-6	ATSESSYNSPLH
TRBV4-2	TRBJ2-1	ASSQEKGLSREQF
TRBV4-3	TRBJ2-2	ASSSAGREREATGELF
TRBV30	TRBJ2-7	AWSVLAGVLMDEQY
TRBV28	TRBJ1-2	ASSWAGYDGYT
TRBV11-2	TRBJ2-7	ASSPGGGVLHEQY
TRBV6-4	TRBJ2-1	ASRESAWDRVGNEQF
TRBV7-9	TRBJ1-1	ASSLGTDSLNTEAF
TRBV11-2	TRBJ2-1	ASSLALSSYNEQF
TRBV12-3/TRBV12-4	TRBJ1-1	ASRPGWVNTEAF
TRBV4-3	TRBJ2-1	ASSLRDRYNEQF
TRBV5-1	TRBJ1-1	ASRLQGTYTEAF
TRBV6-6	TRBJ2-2	ASSYSRDTGELF
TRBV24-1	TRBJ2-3	ATGGSSDTQY
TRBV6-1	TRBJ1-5	ASTRDRGVNQPQH
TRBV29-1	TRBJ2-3	SVYGTATPDTQY
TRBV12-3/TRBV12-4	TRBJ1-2	ASRGGQRSRDYGYT
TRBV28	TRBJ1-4	ASSSRTSATNEKLF
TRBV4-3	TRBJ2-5	ASSPSTGERETQY
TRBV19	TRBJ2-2	ASSTDREDTGELF
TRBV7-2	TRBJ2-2	ASSPRDRGLTGELF
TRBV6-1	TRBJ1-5	ASSPRQFSNQPQH
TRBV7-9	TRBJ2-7	ASSAHSGGDTYEQY
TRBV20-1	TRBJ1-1	SARRGYRMNTEAF
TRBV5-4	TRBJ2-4	ASSLLLAGGPGAKNIQY